A selection of T cell receptor beta chains follows, all from one sample in a study of cytomegalovirus exposure and HLA in healthy donors. Here immunoSEQ multiplex PCR was the method, and the copy in TCRdb shows in-frame clones only, minus some. The sample gives about 160,000 clones, about 64% of which show up once; 1.1% to 1.5% is in the top ten. Sequencing input: PBMCs. The receptors were gathered from a man aged 45-65 years in good health and CMV-seronegative. CDR3s include the opening cysteine and the closing phenylalanine or tryptophan. A D gene is named only where the DNA matches it firmly. Clone sizes are given selectively: once, few, many, or a class where the clone is expanded.

TRBV6-1	TRBJ1-2	-	once	13	CASSELGGIGYTF	TGTGCCAGCAGTGAACTAGGGGGTATAGGCTACACCTTC
TRBV5-1	TRBJ2-7	TRBD1	-	13	CASSGQGSYEQYF	TGCGCCAGCAGCGGACAGGGTTCCTACGAGCAGTACTTC
TRBV19	TRBJ1-5	-	-	17	CASSTHRDNLGNQPQHF	TGTGCCAGTAGTACTCACCGGGACAACCTCGGCAATCAGCCCCAGCATTTT
TRBV5-1	TRBJ1-6	-	few	15	CASSLIVQGNSPLHF	TGCGCCAGCAGCTTAATTGTCCAGGGCAATTCACCCCTCCACTTT
TRBV11-3	TRBJ2-2	-	few	14	CASSARGFNGELFF	TGTGCCAGCAGCGCGCGGGGCTTTAACGGGGAGCTGTTTTTT
TRBV5-8	TRBJ1-5	-	once	16	CASSLSGRGSNQPQHF	TGTGCCAGCAGCTTGAGTGGCCGGGGAAGCAATCAGCCCCAGCATTTT
TRBV7-2	TRBJ1-6	-	once	12	CASSLVPSPLHF	TGTGCCAGCAGCTTAGTTCCGTCACCCCTCCACTTT
TRBV27	TRBJ2-5	-	-	13	CASSFRGRETQYF	TGTGCCAGCAGTTTTCGGGGTCGGGAGACCCAGTACTTC
TRBV28	TRBJ2-7	-	-	14	CASSSGTTIYEQYF	TGTGCCAGCAGTTCCGGGACAACTATCTACGAGCAGTACTTC
TRBV7-2	TRBJ2-4	-	-	15	CASSFNALAKNIQYF	TGTGCCAGCAGCTTCAATGCGTTAGCCAAAAACATTCAGTACTTC
TRBV27	TRBJ1-5	-	-	18	CASSLAPTAGLSNQPQHF	TGTGCCAGCAGTTTAGCCCCCACTGCAGGGCTGAGTAATCAGCCCCAGCATTTT
TRBV7-9	TRBJ1-6	TRBD1	-	13	CASTDREDSPLHF	TGTGCCAGCACGGACAGGGAAGACTCACCCCTCCACTTT
TRBV5-6	TRBJ2-7	TRBD2	-	15	CASSAGLAGTYEQYF	TGTGCCAGCAGCGCGGGACTAGCAGGGACCTACGAGCAGTACTTC
TRBV27	TRBJ1-2	TRBD1	-	15	CASSFRDRGRDGYTF	TGTGCCAGCAGTTTCCGGGACAGGGGGCGCGACGGCTACACCTTC
TRBV20-1	TRBJ1-2	-	-	10	CSAFQYGYTF	TGCAGTGCATTTCAGTATGGCTACACCTTC
TRBV19	TRBJ2-7	TRBD1	-	14	CASSSQDRAYEQYF	TGTGCCAGTTCAAGCCAGGACAGGGCTTACGAGCAGTACTTC
TRBV29-1	TRBJ1-3	TRBD1	few	14	CSVYRDRTGNTIYF	TGCAGCGTCTACCGGGACAGAACTGGAAACACCATATATTTT
TRBV6-5	TRBJ1-3	TRBD1	-	16	CASSYSTGDRGNTIYF	TGTGCCAGCAGTTACTCGACAGGGGATCGTGGAAACACCATATATTTT
TRBV7-9	TRBJ2-1	TRBD1	-	16	CASSLDPRQGRDEQFF	TGTGCCAGCAGCTTAGATCCGAGACAGGGGCGAGATGAGCAGTTCTTC
TRBV9	TRBJ2-2	-	-	16	CASSVGRRGGGGELFF	TGTGCCAGCAGCGTAGGGAGGAGGGGGGGCGGCGGGGAGCTGTTTTTT
TRBV11-1	TRBJ1-1	-	few	14	CASSPQGDNTEAFF	TGTGCCAGCAGCCCCCAGGGCGACAACACTGAAGCTTTCTTT
TRBV7-9	TRBJ2-7	TRBD1	-	16	CASRPSGQGARNEQYF	TGTGCCAGCAGGCCCTCGGGACAGGGGGCGCGGAACGAGCAGTACTTC
TRBV15	TRBJ2-2	TRBD1	-	17	CATSRGGTGANTGELFF	TGTGCCACCAGCAGGGGGGGGACAGGGGCGAACACCGGGGAGCTGTTTTTT
TRBV27	TRBJ1-2	TRBD1	-	13	CASRPTGNYGYTF	TGTGCCAGCAGACCGACAGGGAACTATGGCTACACCTTC
TRBV9	TRBJ1-1	-	few	15	CASSVGPTWGAEAFF	TGTGCCAGCAGCGTAGGGCCGACTTGGGGCGCTGAAGCTTTCTTT
TRBV6-1	TRBJ2-5	-	-	14	CASSSQGGGETQYF	TGTGCCAGCAGTTCTCAGGGAGGCGGGGAGACCCAGTACTTC
TRBV6-5	TRBJ2-7	-	few	14	CASSSWTGKYEQYF	TGTGCCAGCAGCTCTTGGACGGGGAAGTACGAGCAGTACTTC
TRBV11-3	TRBJ2-7	-	-	13	CASSLAGTYEQYF	TGTGCCAGCAGCTTAGCAGGGACCTACGAGCAGTACTTC
TRBV5-6	TRBJ1-5	-	-	14	CASSLATGNQPQHF	TGTGCCAGCAGCTTGGCGACAGGCAATCAGCCCCAGCATTTT
TRBV28	TRBJ1-6	-	-	14	CASRLGQENSPLHF	TGTGCCAGCAGACTGGGACAAGAGAATTCACCCCTCCACTTT
TRBV27	TRBJ2-2	TRBD1	few	14	CASTLDRGAGELFF	TGTGCCAGCACCTTAGACAGGGGAGCCGGGGAGCTGTTTTTT
TRBV7-9	TRBJ2-7	-	-	14	CASSSRGPAYEQYF	TGTGCCAGCAGCTCGAGAGGGCCAGCGTACGAGCAGTACTTC
TRBV6-5	TRBJ2-7	TRBD1	once	14	CASRMGQASYEQYF	TGTGCCAGCAGGATGGGACAGGCCTCCTACGAGCAGTACTTC
TRBV6-7	TRBJ1-2	-	-	14	CARGDTKSNYGYTF	TGTGCCAGGGGGGACACCAAAAGCAACTATGGCTACACCTTC
TRBV27	TRBJ2-5	-	-	14	CASSFVGQQETQYF	TGTGCCAGCAGTTTCGTGGGGCAACAAGAGACCCAGTACTTC
TRBV28	TRBJ2-5	-	few	14	CASSRTDVQETQYF	TGTGCCAGCAGCCGGACAGATGTCCAAGAGACCCAGTACTTC
TRBV27	TRBJ1-2	-	-	11	CASNGGFGYTF	TGTGCCAGCAATGGGGGGTTTGGCTACACCTTC
TRBV18	TRBJ1-2	TRBD1	-	15	CASSPPDRGEYGYTF	TGTGCCAGCTCACCACCCGACAGGGGAGAGTATGGCTACACCTTC
TRBV9	TRBJ1-2	TRBD1	-	15	CASSVGQGAPYGYTF	TGTGCCAGCAGCGTCGGACAGGGGGCCCCCTATGGCTACACCTTC
TRBV6-5	TRBJ2-7	TRBD1	once	14	CASSSGTGYSEQYF	TGTGCCAGCAGTTCCGGGACAGGGTACTCCGAGCAGTACTTC